The source of this T cell receptor (beta chain) is a study of PD-1 blockade in classical Hodgkin lymphoma. As for the study in general: On a schedule of every 2 weeks, patients received nivolumab 3 mg/kg intravenously.

Data came from immunoSEQ multiplex PCR; TCRdb stores just in-frame clones and leaves some out. Here the sample spans roughly 56,000 clones, roughly 91% being singletons. The study's findings and limits: Underlying causes for the observed repertoire differences were not defined, possibly disease activity or prior therapy. Reports described newly diagnosed patients as having lower baseline TCR diversity than healthy donors.

This clone was seen a single time. The antigen is unknown. The V gene's germline CDR1 is MGHRA and CDR2 YSYEKL. Trimming shortened V by 1 base and J by 7 bases, and 5 bases separated the two germline ends. This CDR3 is built from 13 residues. Each patient's relapse followed autologous stem cell transplantation, and brentuximab vedotin exposure varied. The chain recombines TRBV4-1 with TRBJ1-6, with D hard to call. This TCR came from a human donor with classical Hodgkin lymphoma. This specimen consisted of peripheral blood mononuclear cells (PBMCs), obtained before the second cycle of nivolumab. In DNA form, the CDR3 reads TGCGCCAGCAGCCAAGTTTCAAATTCACCCCTCCACTTT. The encoded protein is CASSQVSNSPLHF.